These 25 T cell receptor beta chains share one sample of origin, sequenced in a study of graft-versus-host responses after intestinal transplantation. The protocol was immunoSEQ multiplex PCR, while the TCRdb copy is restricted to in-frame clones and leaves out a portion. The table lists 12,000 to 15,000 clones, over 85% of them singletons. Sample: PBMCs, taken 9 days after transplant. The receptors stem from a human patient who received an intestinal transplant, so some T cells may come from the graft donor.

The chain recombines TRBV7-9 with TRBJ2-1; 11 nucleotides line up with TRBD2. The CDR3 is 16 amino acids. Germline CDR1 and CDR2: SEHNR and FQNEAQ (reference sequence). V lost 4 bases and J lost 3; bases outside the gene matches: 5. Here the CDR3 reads CASSSTGTSGYNEQFF. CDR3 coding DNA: TGTGCCAGCAGCTCCACGGGGACTAGCGGCTACAATGAGCAGTTCTTC. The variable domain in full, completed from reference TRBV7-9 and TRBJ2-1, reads DTGVSQNPRHKITKRGQNVTFRCDPISEHNRLYWYRQTLGQGPEFLTYFQNEAQLEKSRLLSDRFSAERPKGSFSTLEIQRTEQGDSAMYLCASSSTGTSGYNEQFFGPGTRLTVL.

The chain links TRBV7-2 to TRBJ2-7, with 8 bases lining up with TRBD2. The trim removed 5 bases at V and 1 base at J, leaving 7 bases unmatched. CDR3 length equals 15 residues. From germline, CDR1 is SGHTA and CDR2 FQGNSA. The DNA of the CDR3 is TGTGCCAGCAGCCCGGGGGGGCTAAGGTCCTACGAGCAGTACTTC. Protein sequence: CASSPGGLRSYEQYF.

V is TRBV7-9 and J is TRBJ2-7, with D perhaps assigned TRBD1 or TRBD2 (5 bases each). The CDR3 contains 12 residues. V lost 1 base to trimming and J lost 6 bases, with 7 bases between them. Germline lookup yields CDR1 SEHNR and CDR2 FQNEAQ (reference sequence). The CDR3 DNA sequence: TGTGCCAGCAGCTTAGGGGACCTCGAGCAGTACTTC. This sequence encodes CASSLGDLEQYF.

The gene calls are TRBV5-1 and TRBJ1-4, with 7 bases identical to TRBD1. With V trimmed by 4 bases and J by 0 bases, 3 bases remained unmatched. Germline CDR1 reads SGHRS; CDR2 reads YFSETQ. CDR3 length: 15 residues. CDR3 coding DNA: TGCGCCAGCAGCCCTACAGGGGCAACTAATGAAAAACTGTTTTTT. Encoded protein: CASSPTGATNEKLFF.

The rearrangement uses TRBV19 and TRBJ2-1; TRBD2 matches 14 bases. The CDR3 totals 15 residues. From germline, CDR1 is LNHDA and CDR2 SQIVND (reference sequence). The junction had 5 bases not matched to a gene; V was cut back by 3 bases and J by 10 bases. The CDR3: CASSIGTSGSGEQFF. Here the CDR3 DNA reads TGTGCCAGTAGTATCGGGACTAGCGGGAGCGGAGAGCAGTTCTTC.

The CDR3 is CASSQDKTSGITYEQYF. CDR3 nucleotide sequence: TGCGCCAGCAGCCAAGATAAGACTAGCGGGATTACCTACGAGCAGTACTTC. The chain couples TRBV4-1 to TRBJ2-7; the match to TRBD2 covers 11 bases. The V gene end was trimmed by 0 bases and the J gene end by 2 bases; junction bases not matched to a gene: 6. This CDR3 region has 17 residues. Germline CDR1 is MGHRA and CDR2 is YSYEKL.

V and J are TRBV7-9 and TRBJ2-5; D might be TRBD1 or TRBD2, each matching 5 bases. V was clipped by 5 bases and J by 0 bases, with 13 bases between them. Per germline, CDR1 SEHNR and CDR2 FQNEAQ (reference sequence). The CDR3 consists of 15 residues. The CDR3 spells CASSEGRQYQETQYF. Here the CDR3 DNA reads TGTGCCAGCAGCGAGGGACGGCAGTACCAAGAGACCCAGTACTTC.

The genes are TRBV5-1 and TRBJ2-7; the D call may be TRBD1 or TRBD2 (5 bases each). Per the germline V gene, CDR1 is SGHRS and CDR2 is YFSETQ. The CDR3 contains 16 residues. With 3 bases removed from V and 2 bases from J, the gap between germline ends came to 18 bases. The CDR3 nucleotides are TGCGCCAGCAGCTCGCTCCCTGAGAGGGACCCCTACGAGCAGTACTTC. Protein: CASSSLPERDPYEQYF.

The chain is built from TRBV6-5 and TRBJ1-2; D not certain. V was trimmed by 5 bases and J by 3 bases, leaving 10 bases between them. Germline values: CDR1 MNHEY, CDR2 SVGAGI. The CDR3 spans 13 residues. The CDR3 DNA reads TGTGCCAGCAGTAGTACACCCTACTATGGCTACACCTTC. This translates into CASSSTPYYGYTF.

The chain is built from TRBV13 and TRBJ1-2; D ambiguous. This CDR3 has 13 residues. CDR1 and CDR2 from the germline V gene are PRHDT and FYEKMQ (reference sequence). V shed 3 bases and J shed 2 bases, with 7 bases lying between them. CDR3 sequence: CASSFAENYGYTF. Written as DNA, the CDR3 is TGTGCCAGCAGCTTCGCGGAAAACTATGGCTACACCTTC. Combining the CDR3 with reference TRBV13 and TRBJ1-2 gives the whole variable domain AAGVIQSPRHLIKEKRETATLKCYPIPRHDTVYWYQQGPGQDPQFLISFYEKMQSDKGSIPDRFSAQQFSDYHSELNMSSLELGDSALYFCASSFAENYGYTFGSGTRLTVV.

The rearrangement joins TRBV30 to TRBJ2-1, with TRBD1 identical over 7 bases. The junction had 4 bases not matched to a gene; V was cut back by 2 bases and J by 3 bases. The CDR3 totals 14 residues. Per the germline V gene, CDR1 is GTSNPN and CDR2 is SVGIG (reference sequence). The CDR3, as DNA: TGTGCCTGGAGTTTGACAGGGATCTACAATGAGCAGTTCTTC. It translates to CAWSLTGIYNEQFF.

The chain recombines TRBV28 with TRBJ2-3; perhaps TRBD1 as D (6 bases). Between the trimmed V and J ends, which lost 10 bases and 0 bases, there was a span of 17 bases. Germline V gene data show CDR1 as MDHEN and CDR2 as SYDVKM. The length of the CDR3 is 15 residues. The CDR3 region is CATANRVGSTDTQYF. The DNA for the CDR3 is TGTGCCACCGCAAACAGGGTAGGGAGCACAGATACGCAGTATTTT.

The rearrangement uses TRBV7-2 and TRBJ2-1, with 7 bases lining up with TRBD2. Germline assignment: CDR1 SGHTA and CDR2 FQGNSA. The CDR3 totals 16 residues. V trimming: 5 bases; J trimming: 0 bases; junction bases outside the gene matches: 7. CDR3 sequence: CASSPTSESSYNEQFF. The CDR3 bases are TGTGCCAGCAGCCCCACTAGCGAAAGCTCCTACAATGAGCAGTTCTTC.

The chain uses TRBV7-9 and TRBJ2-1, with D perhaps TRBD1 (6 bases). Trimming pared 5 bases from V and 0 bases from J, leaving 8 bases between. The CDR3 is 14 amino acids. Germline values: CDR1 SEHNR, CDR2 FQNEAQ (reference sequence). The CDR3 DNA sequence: TGTGCCAGCAGCGTGGACAGCTCCTACAATGAGCAGTTCTTC. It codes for CASSVDSSYNEQFF.

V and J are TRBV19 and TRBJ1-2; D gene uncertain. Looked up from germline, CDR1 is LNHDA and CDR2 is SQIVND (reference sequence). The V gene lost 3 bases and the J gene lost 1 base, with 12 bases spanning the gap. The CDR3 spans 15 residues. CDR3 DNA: TGTGCCAGTAGTATCCCCCTTGGAGGTAACTATGGCTACACCTTC. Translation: CASSIPLGGNYGYTF.

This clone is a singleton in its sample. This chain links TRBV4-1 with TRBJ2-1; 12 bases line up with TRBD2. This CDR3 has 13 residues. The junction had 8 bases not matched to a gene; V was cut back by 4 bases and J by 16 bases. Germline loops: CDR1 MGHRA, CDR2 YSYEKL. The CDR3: CASSPATSGSVFF. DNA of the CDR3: TGCGCCAGCAGCCCAGCGACTAGCGGGAGTGTCTTCTTC.

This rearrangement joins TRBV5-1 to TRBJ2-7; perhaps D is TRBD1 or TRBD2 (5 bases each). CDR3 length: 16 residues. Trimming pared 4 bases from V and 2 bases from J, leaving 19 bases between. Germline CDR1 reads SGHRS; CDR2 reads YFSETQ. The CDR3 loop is CASSPSLEDKTYEQYF. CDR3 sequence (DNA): TGCGCCAGCAGCCCCAGCCTGGAGGACAAGACCTACGAGCAGTACTTC. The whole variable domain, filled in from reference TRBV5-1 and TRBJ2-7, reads KAGVTQTPRYLIKTRGQQVTLSCSPISGHRSVSWYQQTPGQGLQFLFEYFSETQRNKGNFPGRFSGRQFSNSRSEMNVSTLELGDSALYLCASSPSLEDKTYEQYFGPGTRLTVT.

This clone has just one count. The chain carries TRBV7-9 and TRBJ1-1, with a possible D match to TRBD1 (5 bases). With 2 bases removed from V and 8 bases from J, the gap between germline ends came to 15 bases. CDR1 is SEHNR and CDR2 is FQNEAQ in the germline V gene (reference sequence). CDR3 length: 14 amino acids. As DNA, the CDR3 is TGTGCCAGCAGCTTAAAGGGACCCGAGGCCGAAGCTTTCTTT. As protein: CASSLKGPEAEAFF.

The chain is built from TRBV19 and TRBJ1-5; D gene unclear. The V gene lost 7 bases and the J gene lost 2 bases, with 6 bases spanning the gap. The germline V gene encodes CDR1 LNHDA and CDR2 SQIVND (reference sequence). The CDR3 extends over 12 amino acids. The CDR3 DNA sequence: TGTGCCAGTAACGGGGGCAATCAGCCCCAGCATTTT. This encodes CASNGGNQPQHF.

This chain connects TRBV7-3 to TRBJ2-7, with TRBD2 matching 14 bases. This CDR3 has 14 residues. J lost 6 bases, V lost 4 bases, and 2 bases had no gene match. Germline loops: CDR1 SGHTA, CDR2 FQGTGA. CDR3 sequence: CASSSGLAGAEQYF. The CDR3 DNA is TGTGCCAGCAGCTCGGGACTAGCGGGAGCCGAGCAGTACTTC.

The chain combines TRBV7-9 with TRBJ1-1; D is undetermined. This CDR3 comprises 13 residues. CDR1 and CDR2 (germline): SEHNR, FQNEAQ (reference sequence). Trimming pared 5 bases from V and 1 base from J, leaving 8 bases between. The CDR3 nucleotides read TGTGCCAGCAGCACCGGGAGGAACACTGAAGCTTTCTTT. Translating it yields CASSTGRNTEAFF.

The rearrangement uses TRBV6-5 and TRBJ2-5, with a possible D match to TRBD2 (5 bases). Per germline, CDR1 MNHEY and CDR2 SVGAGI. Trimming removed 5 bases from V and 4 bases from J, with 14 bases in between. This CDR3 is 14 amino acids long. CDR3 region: CASSTGLILETQYF. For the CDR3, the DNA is TGTGCCAGCAGTACTGGACTTATATTAGAGACCCAGTACTTC.

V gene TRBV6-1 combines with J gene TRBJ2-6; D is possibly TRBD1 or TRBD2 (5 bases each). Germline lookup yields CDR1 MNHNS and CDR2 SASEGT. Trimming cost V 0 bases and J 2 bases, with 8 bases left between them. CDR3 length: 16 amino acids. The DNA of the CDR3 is TGTGCCAGCAGTGAAGCGGGGCGGGCTGGGGCCAACGTCCTGACTTTC. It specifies CASSEAGRAGANVLTF.

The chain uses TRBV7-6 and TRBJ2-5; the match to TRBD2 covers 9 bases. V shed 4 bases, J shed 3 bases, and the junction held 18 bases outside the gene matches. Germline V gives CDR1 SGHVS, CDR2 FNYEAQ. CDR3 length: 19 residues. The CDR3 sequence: CASSYEGGGRAVQEETQYF. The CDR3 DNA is TGTGCCAGCAGCTACGAGGGGGGCGGGAGGGCCGTTCAGGAAGAGACCCAGTACTTC.

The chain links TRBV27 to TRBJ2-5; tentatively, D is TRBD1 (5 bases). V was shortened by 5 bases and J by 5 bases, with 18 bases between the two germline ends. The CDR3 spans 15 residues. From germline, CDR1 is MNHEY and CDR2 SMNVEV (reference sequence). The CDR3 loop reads CASSLLGRSGETQYF. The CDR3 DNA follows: TGTGCCAGCAGTCTCCTTGGCAGGTCAGGGGAGACCCAGTACTTC.